These 28 T cell receptor beta chains originate from one sample sequenced in a study of blood T cell repertoires in COVID-19. Some clones are missing from TCRdb's copy, which holds only in-frame ones; the method was immunoSEQ multiplex PCR. The table records some 130,000 clones, approximately 88% of them present only once. The sequenced material came from peripheral blood. The receptors here all came from a woman of 80 years or more with acute or convalescent COVID-19.

The J gene is TRBJ2-7, the V gene TRBV5-6; a weak D match, TRBD1 (6 bases). CDR3 length equals 13 residues. Trimming cost V 4 bases and J 1 base, with 9 bases left between them. Germline V gene sequence: CDR1 SGHDT, CDR2 YYEEEE. The CDR3 DNA reads TGTGCCAGCAGCGCAGGGGTATCCTACGAGCAGTACTTC. This gives the protein CASSAGVSYEQYF.

The chain links TRBV7-2 to TRBJ1-2; no reliable D call. V gave up 5 bases and J gave up 8 bases, with 15 bases separating them. The CDR3 totals 13 residues. Germline loops: CDR1 SGHTA, CDR2 FQGNSA. DNA for the CDR3: TGTGCCAGCAGCCCTTGGTCCGGGTACGGCTACACCTTC. The encoded protein is CASSPWSGYGYTF.

Note on this clone: One junction end disagrees with the germline gene, perhaps due to a read error. This chain joins TRBV6-5 and TRBJ1-4; tentatively, D is TRBD1 (5 bases). Germline CDR1 reads MNHEY; CDR2 reads SVGAGI. The length of the CDR3 is 16 residues. The CDR3 sequence: CASSYSTAATNEKLFF. For the CDR3, the DNA is TGTGCCAGCAGCTACTCGACAGCAGCAACTAATGAAAAACTGTTTTTT.

This chain connects TRBV19 to TRBJ1-2; 8 nucleotides agree with TRBD1. Per the germline V gene, CDR1 is LNHDA and CDR2 is SQIVND (reference sequence). Trimming took 5 bases from V and 3 from J; bases not matched to a gene: 5. The CDR3 has 14 amino acids. CDR3 nucleotide sequence: TGTGCCAGTAGTTTCGGACAGGGATACTATGGCTACACCTTC. It encodes CASSFGQGYYGYTF.

V and J are TRBV27 and TRBJ2-7; weak D call: TRBD1 (6 bases). The CDR3 loop spans 14 amino acids. V lost 5 bases to trimming and J lost 3 bases, with 14 bases between them. Per germline, CDR1 MNHEY and CDR2 SMNVEV (reference sequence). The CDR3 nucleotides are TGTGCCAGCAGTCCCCGGACAGCTTTCTACGAGCAGTACTTC. Its protein is CASSPRTAFYEQYF.

The J gene is TRBJ1-2, the V gene TRBV7-2; D is unclear. CDR3 length: 14 residues. Trimming removed 4 bases at V and 2 bases at J, with 11 bases between. Germline CDR1 SGHTA, CDR2 FQGNSA. The CDR3 is CASSYQQLNYGYTF. DNA for the CDR3: TGTGCCAGCAGCTACCAACAGCTCAACTATGGCTACACCTTC.

A word on this clone: Germline is not matched at one junction end, which may reflect a read error. This chain uses TRBV5-1 with TRBJ2-7; the D is unclear. Germline V gene sequence: CDR1 SGHRS, CDR2 YFSETQ. The CDR3 is 12 amino acids. For the CDR3, the DNA is TGCGCCAGCAGCCTAACCTCCCACGAGCAGTACTTC. It translates to CASSLTSHEQYF.

The genes are TRBV11-2 and TRBJ1-6; D perhaps matches TRBD1 (5 bases). Germline V gene data show CDR1 as SGHAT and CDR2 as FQNNGV. V gave up 0 bases and J gave up 8 bases, with 17 bases separating them. This CDR3 region has 17 residues. Here the CDR3 reads CASSLDLGGGTDSPLHF. As DNA, the CDR3 is TGTGCCAGCAGCTTAGATCTCGGGGGGGGAACGGATTCACCCCTCCACTTT.

The V gene is TRBV11-2, the J gene TRBJ2-3; D ambiguous. CDR1 is SGHAT and CDR2 is FQNNGV in the germline V gene. CDR3 length: 13 residues. Trimming left V 0 bases short and J 5 bases short, with 6 bases between. In DNA form, the CDR3 reads TGTGCCAGCAGCTTAGAACCGAGAGATACGCAGTATTTT. This sequence encodes CASSLEPRDTQYF.

The chain carries TRBV9 and TRBJ2-3; TRBD2 is a possible D gene (6 bases). This CDR3 spans 15 amino acids. Germline CDR1 and CDR2: SGDLS and YYNGEE. V was shortened by 1 base and J by 0 bases, with 9 bases between the two germline ends. This CDR3 is CASSVIGGSTDTQYF. The CDR3 DNA reads as TGTGCCAGCAGCGTAATCGGAGGGAGCACAGATACGCAGTATTTT. The full variable domain, completed using reference TRBV9 and TRBJ2-3, is DSGVTQTPKHLITATGQRVTLRCSPRSGDLSVYWYQQSLDQGLQFLIQYYNGEERAKGNILERFSAQQFPDLHSELNLSSLELGDSALYFCASSVIGGSTDTQYFGPGTRLTVL.

V is TRBV30 and J is TRBJ1-6; 7 bases line up with TRBD1. This CDR3 is 14 amino acids long. The germline gives CDR1 GTSNPN, CDR2 SVGIG (reference sequence). After removal of 2 bases from V and 6 bases from J, the junction contained 4 bases not matched to a gene. DNA of the CDR3: TGTGCCTGGAGTCGGGACAGCCTTAATTCACCCCTCCACTTT. Amino acid sequence: CAWSRDSLNSPLHF.

The V and J genes are TRBV15 and TRBJ1-5; D is undetermined. The CDR3 extends over 12 amino acids. V was cut by 0 bases and J by 7 bases, with 4 bases left in between. Germline V gene lookup returns CDR1 LNHNV and CDR2 YYDKDF (reference sequence). The CDR3, as DNA: TGTGCCACCAGCAGAGATGGCCAGCCCCAGCATTTT. It is translated as CATSRDGQPQHF. Full variable domain (remainder filled in from reference TRBV15 and TRBJ1-5): DAMVIQNPRYQVTQFGKPVTLSCSQTLNHNVMYWYQQKSSQAPKLLFHYYDKDFNNEADTPDNFQSRRPNTSFCFLDIRSPGLGDTAMYLCATSRDGQPQHFGDGTRLSIL.

This sequence joins TRBV6-6 and TRBJ2-7; 7 bases map to TRBD2. Germline CDR1 reads MNHNY; CDR2 reads SVGAGI (reference sequence). This CDR3 spans 13 amino acids. V lost 6 bases to trimming and J lost 3 bases; unmatched junction nucleotides: 5. CDR3 loop: CASSVGGFYEQYF. CDR3 bases: TGTGCCAGCAGCGTCGGGGGGTTCTACGAGCAGTACTTC.

This chain connects TRBV18 to TRBJ2-3; 8 positions agree with TRBD1. The CDR3 totals 18 residues. With 2 bases clipped from V and 1 base from J, the junction kept 11 bases outside the gene matches. The V gene's germline CDR1 is KGHSH and CDR2 LQKENI. The CDR3 protein is CASSPARPGTGRTDTQYF. The CDR3 DNA sequence: TGTGCCAGCTCACCAGCCCGACCCGGGACAGGTCGCACAGATACGCAGTATTTT.

The chain recombines TRBV6-2 or TRBV6-3 with TRBJ2-2; 7 bases are a match to TRBD2. J gave up 2 bases and V 0 bases, and 3 bases lay outside the gene matches. CDR3 size: 16 residues. Germline V gene lookup returns CDR1 MNHEY and CDR2 SVGEGT. The CDR3 nucleotides read TGTGCCAGCAGTTACTCGTCGGGAGGCAACACCGGGGAGCTGTTTTTT. This sequence encodes CASSYSSGGNTGELFF.

The rearrangement joins TRBV19 to TRBJ2-7; perhaps TRBD2 as D (6 bases). This CDR3 is 15 amino acids long. Per germline, CDR1 LNHDA and CDR2 SQIVND (reference sequence). The germline V and J ends were trimmed by 3 bases and 2 bases, with 14 bases remaining between them. The CDR3 loop reads CASSILGLIPYEQYF. The CDR3 DNA is TGTGCCAGTAGTATCCTGGGACTGATACCCTACGAGCAGTACTTC.

This chain uses TRBV3-1 (or the pseudogene TRBV3-2) with TRBJ1-6, with TRBD1 matching over 11 bases. The germline gives CDR1 LGHDT, CDR2 YNNKEL (reference sequence). The J segment lost 9 bases and the V segment lost 0 bases, leaving 4 bases of the junction unmatched. CDR3 length equals 16 residues. The CDR3 protein is CASSQDPGTGGSPLHF. The CDR3 DNA follows: TGTGCCAGCAGCCAAGACCCCGGGACAGGGGGTTCACCCCTCCACTTT.

This clone appeared a single time. The V and J genes are TRBV5-1 and TRBJ2-7; 15 bases are a match to TRBD2. This CDR3 comprises 18 residues. V lost 6 bases and J lost 0; bases outside the gene matches: 10. Germline-derived CDR1 and CDR2 are SGHRS and YFSETQ. CDR3 in amino acids: CASNPGLAGGLFSYEQYF. The CDR3 DNA is TGCGCCAGCAACCCGGGACTAGCGGGAGGACTATTCTCCTACGAGCAGTACTTC.

This clone came up once. V usage is TRBV10-2 and J usage is TRBJ1-1; weak D call: TRBD1 (5 bases). Germline V CDR1 and CDR2: WSHSY, SAAADI. This CDR3 contains 13 residues. Trimming removed 8 bases from V and 1 base from J, with 11 bases in between. CDR3 nucleotide sequence: TGCGCCAGCGGTACAGGAGCGAACACTGAAGCTTTCTTT. Its protein is CASGTGANTEAFF.

This clone turned up a few times. V usage is TRBV4-3 and J usage is TRBJ2-3; D possibly corresponds to TRBD2 (5 bases). This CDR3 region has 18 residues. Germline V gene lookup returns CDR1 LGHNA and CDR2 YSLEER. Trimming left V 0 bases short and J 3 bases short, with 19 bases between. The CDR3 loop is CASSQDNRAEDRTDTQYF. The DNA for the CDR3 is TGCGCCAGCAGCCAAGATAACCGGGCGGAGGATCGGACAGATACGCAGTATTTT.

CDR3 DNA sequence: TGTGCCAGCAGTCTGGACAGGGGGTACGAGCAGTACTTC. Translation gives CASSLDRGYEQYF. The chain combines TRBV6-5 with TRBJ2-7; 10 bases fit TRBD1. With V trimmed by 5 bases and J by 4 bases, 2 bases remained unmatched. The CDR3 has 13 amino acids. From germline, CDR1 is MNHEY and CDR2 SVGAGI.

V and J are TRBV5-1 and TRBJ1-5; D is possibly TRBD1 (5 bases). The CDR3 runs 15 residues. Trimming pared 0 bases from V and 6 bases from J, leaving 13 bases between. Looked up from germline, CDR1 is SGHRS and CDR2 is YFSETQ. In DNA form, the CDR3 reads TGCGCCAGCAGCTTGGATGGGGCTGGTCGTCAGCCCCAGCATTTT. Encoded protein: CASSLDGAGRQPQHF.

The rearrangement joins TRBV2 to TRBJ1-1, with no clear D. CDR1 SNHLY and CDR2 FYNNEI come from the germline V gene. The V gene lost 5 bases and the J gene lost 5 bases, with 9 bases spanning the gap. The CDR3 is made up of 12 amino acids. The CDR3 region is CASSLPGTEAFF. DNA for the CDR3: TGTGCCAGCAGTCTCCCGGGGACTGAAGCTTTCTTT.

This chain links TRBV5-1 with TRBJ2-1; D is possibly TRBD2 (7 bases). CDR3 length equals 18 residues. Trimming left V 3 bases short and J 4 bases short, with 23 bases between. CDR1 SGHRS and CDR2 YFSETQ come from the germline V gene. In DNA, the CDR3 is TGCGCCAGCAGCTGGGGGGGGGCAGGAACTGTCCTATACAATGAGCAGTTCTTC. Translated: CASSWGGAGTVLYNEQFF.

The chain couples TRBV5-1 to TRBJ2-5; 12 bases fit TRBD2. Per the germline V gene, CDR1 is SGHRS and CDR2 is YFSETQ. After removal of 5 bases from V and 1 base from J, the junction contained 3 bases not matched to a gene. The CDR3 covers 15 residues. The CDR3 reads CASSRLAGVQETQYF. The CDR3 nucleotides are TGCGCCAGCAGTCGACTAGCGGGAGTCCAAGAGACCCAGTACTTC.

This chain joins TRBV27 and TRBJ2-1; the match to TRBD2 covers 12 bases. This CDR3 is built from 18 residues. The germline CDR1 and CDR2 sequences are MNHEY and SMNVEV (reference sequence). V lost 6 bases to trimming and J lost 2 bases; unmatched junction nucleotides: 11. The CDR3 spells CASSPPSGGAIAYNEQFF. CDR3 nucleotides: TGTGCCAGCAGCCCCCCTAGCGGGGGGGCCATTGCCTACAATGAGCAGTTCTTC.

V and J are TRBV7-9 and TRBJ2-2; 7 nucleotides match TRBD2. The trim removed 5 bases at V and 4 bases at J, leaving 7 bases unmatched. The CDR3 runs 15 residues. Germline assignment: CDR1 SEHNR and CDR2 FQNEAQ (reference sequence). The CDR3 is CASSQSGVPTGELFF. In DNA form, the CDR3 reads TGTGCCAGCAGCCAGAGCGGGGTACCCACCGGGGAGCTGTTTTTT.

J is TRBJ2-1 and V is TRBV5-1, with 12 positions matching TRBD2. Germline CDR1 reads SGHRS; CDR2 reads YFSETQ. J gave up 5 bases and V 5 bases, and 2 bases lay outside the gene matches. The CDR3 consists of 14 residues. The DNA of the CDR3 is TGCGCCAGCAGGACTAGCGGGAGTAACAATGAGCAGTTCTTC. Protein sequence: CASRTSGSNNEQFF.